A selection of T cell receptor beta chains follows, all from one sample in a study of preoperative IRX-2 immunotherapy in early breast cancer. The table came from immunoSEQ multiplex PCR; TCRdb's copy has only in-frame clones and leaves some out. The table records approximately 5,500 clones, 55% to 65% of them present only once. Sequenced here: tumor tissue, sampled before IRX-2 immunotherapy. These receptors originate from a human donor with breast cancer. CDR3s include the opening cysteine and the closing phenylalanine or tryptophan. Each record gives: clone size, CDR3 length, J gene, D gene, V gene, CDR3 DNA, CDR3 protein. A D gene is named only where the DNA matches it firmly. Rows may omit the clone size; those that give it use once, few, many or a size class.

clone size: -
CDR3 length: 14
J gene: TRBJ1-5
D gene: TRBD1
V gene: TRBV6-8
CDR3 DNA: TGTGCCAGCAACCCGACAGGGAGCAATCAGCCCCAGCATTTT
CDR3 protein: CASNPTGSNQPQHF

clone size: -
CDR3 length: 14
J gene: TRBJ2-7
D gene: -
V gene: TRBV18
CDR3 DNA: TGTGCCAGCTCACCTTCCAGGGGACCCTACGAGCAGTACTTC
CDR3 protein: CASSPSRGPYEQYF

clone size: few
CDR3 length: 17
J gene: TRBJ1-5
D gene: -
V gene: TRBV10-3
CDR3 DNA: TGTGCCATCAGTGAGTCGCAACAGACGATGACTAATCAGCCCCAGCATTTT
CDR3 protein: CAISESQQTMTNQPQHF

clone size: few
CDR3 length: 15
J gene: TRBJ1-5
D gene: -
V gene: TRBV19
CDR3 DNA: TGTGCCAGTAGTATTACAGGACTGGGCAATCAGCCCCAGCATTTT
CDR3 protein: CASSITGLGNQPQHF

clone size: -
CDR3 length: 12
J gene: TRBJ1-3
D gene: TRBD1
V gene: TRBV30
CDR3 DNA: TGTGCTTTGACAGGGCCTGGAAACACCATATATTTT
CDR3 protein: CALTGPGNTIYF

clone size: few
CDR3 length: 15
J gene: TRBJ1-2
D gene: -
V gene: TRBV14
CDR3 DNA: TGTGCCAGCAGCCAAGGAGCAGGGACGAACTATGGCTACACCTTC
CDR3 protein: CASSQGAGTNYGYTF

clone size: -
CDR3 length: 16
J gene: TRBJ2-3
D gene: TRBD1
V gene: TRBV6-8
CDR3 DNA: TGTGCCAGCATACGTGGTGGGACAGGACGGGGGAATACGCAGTATTTT
CDR3 protein: CASIRGGTGRGNTQYF

clone size: -
CDR3 length: 15
J gene: TRBJ1-1
D gene: -
V gene: TRBV25-1
CDR3 DNA: TGTGCCAGCAGAGAGACAGCTTCTAGGGGCACTGAAGCTTTCTTT
CDR3 protein: CASRETASRGTEAFF

clone size: few
CDR3 length: 18
J gene: TRBJ2-2
D gene: TRBD1
V gene: TRBV11-3
CDR3 DNA: TGTGCCAGCAGCTTAGATCAGTCCGGGACAGGGAACACCGGGGAGCTGTTTTTT
CDR3 protein: CASSLDQSGTGNTGELFF

clone size: -
CDR3 length: 15
J gene: TRBJ2-5
D gene: -
V gene: TRBV9
CDR3 DNA: TGTGCCAGCAGCCCAGAGTTGGGGAGCGAAGAGACCCAGTACTTC
CDR3 protein: CASSPELGSEETQYF

clone size: few
CDR3 length: 17
J gene: TRBJ2-1
D gene: TRBD2
V gene: TRBV10-3
CDR3 DNA: TGTGCCATCAGTGAGTCGAAAGGCGGGAGCTCCTACAATGAGCAGTTCTTC
CDR3 protein: CAISESKGGSSYNEQFF

clone size: -
CDR3 length: 15
J gene: TRBJ2-7
D gene: -
V gene: TRBV7-6
CDR3 DNA: TGTGCCAGCAGTATTATGGCGGTAAGCTCCTACGAGCAGTACTTC
CDR3 protein: CASSIMAVSSYEQYF

clone size: -
CDR3 length: 13
J gene: TRBJ1-2
D gene: TRBD1
V gene: TRBV19
CDR3 DNA: TGTGCCAGTAACTTCGGACAGGGGAGAGGCTACACCTTC
CDR3 protein: CASNFGQGRGYTF

clone size: -
CDR3 length: 16
J gene: TRBJ2-2
D gene: -
V gene: TRBV11-3
CDR3 DNA: TGTGCCAGCAGCCGATTGTTGGGAGGGAACACCGGGGAGCTGTTTTTT
CDR3 protein: CASSRLLGGNTGELFF

clone size: -
CDR3 length: 15
J gene: TRBJ2-1
D gene: -
V gene: TRBV5-1
CDR3 DNA: TGCGCCAGCAGATCCTTAGCCGTACAATTCGATGAGCAGTTCTTC
CDR3 protein: CASRSLAVQFDEQFF

clone size: once
CDR3 length: 16
J gene: TRBJ1-3
D gene: -
V gene: TRBV6-7
CDR3 DNA: TGTGCCAGCTGCCCAGCGGTGGGCTACTCTGGAAACACCATATATTTT
CDR3 protein: CASCPAVGYSGNTIYF

clone size: few
CDR3 length: 13
J gene: TRBJ1-2
D gene: TRBD1
V gene: TRBV6-8
CDR3 DNA: TGTGCCAGCAGTTTACAGGGGGAGTATGGCTACACCTTC
CDR3 protein: CASSLQGEYGYTF

clone size: -
CDR3 length: 12
J gene: TRBJ1-2
D gene: TRBD1
V gene: TRBV25-1
CDR3 DNA: TGTGCCAGTAGGACAGGGGACTATGGCTACACCTTC
CDR3 protein: CASRTGDYGYTF

clone size: -
CDR3 length: 14
J gene: TRBJ2-7
D gene: TRBD1
V gene: TRBV2
CDR3 DNA: TGTGCCAGCAGCCCAGACAGGGAAAGTTACGAGCAGTACTTC
CDR3 protein: CASSPDRESYEQYF

clone size: -
CDR3 length: 14
J gene: TRBJ2-7
D gene: -
V gene: TRBV28
CDR3 DNA: TGTGCCAGCAGCCTTTCGGGCGCAGCCTACGAGCAGTACTTC
CDR3 protein: CASSLSGAAYEQYF

clone size: -
CDR3 length: 15
J gene: TRBJ1-2
D gene: TRBD1
V gene: TRBV11-3
CDR3 DNA: TGTGCCAGCAGCAGGACAGGGGGTGCTAACTATGGCTACACCTTC
CDR3 protein: CASSRTGGANYGYTF

clone size: -
CDR3 length: 15
J gene: TRBJ2-5
D gene: TRBD2
V gene: TRBV6-8
CDR3 DNA: TGTGCCAGCTATAGAGCGGGAGCGCTAGGGGAGACCCAGTACTTC
CDR3 protein: CASYRAGALGETQYF

clone size: -
CDR3 length: 15
J gene: TRBJ2-2
D gene: -
V gene: TRBV19
CDR3 DNA: TGTGCCAGTAGTAATCGTGGACTGGGCACCGGGGAGCTGTTTTTT
CDR3 protein: CASSNRGLGTGELFF

clone size: -
CDR3 length: 18
J gene: TRBJ2-5
D gene: TRBD2
V gene: TRBV6-8
CDR3 DNA: TGTGCCAGCAGCAAGGGAAGCGGGAGGGTCGGGTACCAAGAGACCCAGTACTTC
CDR3 protein: CASSKGSGRVGYQETQYF

clone size: -
CDR3 length: 14
J gene: TRBJ2-5
D gene: -
V gene: TRBV28
CDR3 DNA: TGTGCCAGCAGTTCCGGGGGCAGTCAAGAGACCCAGTACTTC
CDR3 protein: CASSSGGSQETQYF

clone size: once
CDR3 length: 16
J gene: TRBJ2-2
D gene: TRBD2
V gene: TRBV7-6
CDR3 DNA: TGTGCCAGCAGCTCCCTCCCCCTAGCGGGGACCGGGGAGCTGTTTTTT
CDR3 protein: CASSSLPLAGTGELFF

clone size: few
CDR3 length: 13
J gene: TRBJ2-1
D gene: -
V gene: TRBV12-5
CDR3 DNA: TGTGCTAGTGGTCAGCTGAGCTACAATGAGCAGTTCTTC
CDR3 protein: CASGQLSYNEQFF

clone size: -
CDR3 length: 16
J gene: TRBJ2-2
D gene: TRBD2
V gene: TRBV19
CDR3 DNA: TGTGCCAGCAAAACGGTTGGCGCGGGAGGCACCGGGGAGCTGTTTTTT
CDR3 protein: CASKTVGAGGTGELFF

clone size: few
CDR3 length: 14
J gene: TRBJ1-4
D gene: -
V gene: TRBV5-1
CDR3 DNA: TGCGCCAGCAGCTTGGGCGGAACTAATGAAAAACTGTTTTTT
CDR3 protein: CASSLGGTNEKLFF

clone size: -
CDR3 length: 14
J gene: TRBJ1-4
D gene: -
V gene: TRBV18
CDR3 DNA: TGTGCCAGCTCACCAAAGGCAACTAATGAAAAACTGTTTTTT
CDR3 protein: CASSPKATNEKLFF

clone size: -
CDR3 length: 15
J gene: TRBJ1-4
D gene: -
V gene: TRBV28
CDR3 DNA: TGTGCCAGCAGTTTGGTTACACCAACTAATGAAAAACTGTTTTTT
CDR3 protein: CASSLVTPTNEKLFF

clone size: once
CDR3 length: 13
J gene: TRBJ1-1
D gene: -
V gene: TRBV7-1
CDR3 DNA: TGTGCCACCACAAGTATCGGGGGCACTGAAGCTTTCTTT
CDR3 protein: CATTSIGGTEAFF

clone size: -
CDR3 length: 17
J gene: TRBJ1-4
D gene: -
V gene: TRBV19
CDR3 DNA: TGTGCCAGTAGTACACGACGCGGGCAGGGGACTAATGAAAAACTGTTTTTT
CDR3 protein: CASSTRRGQGTNEKLFF

clone size: -
CDR3 length: 15
J gene: TRBJ2-7
D gene: -
V gene: TRBV6-8
CDR3 DNA: TGTGCCAGCAGTTACTTCGTGCCCAGGTACTACGAGCAGTACTTC
CDR3 protein: CASSYFVPRYYEQYF

clone size: -
CDR3 length: 15
J gene: TRBJ1-1
D gene: TRBD1
V gene: TRBV11-3
CDR3 DNA: TGTGCCAGCAGCTTAGGCAGGGGGCTGGGCACTGAAGCTTTCTTT
CDR3 protein: CASSLGRGLGTEAFF

clone size: few
CDR3 length: 16
J gene: TRBJ2-1
D gene: TRBD2
V gene: TRBV30
CDR3 DNA: TGTGCCTGGGATAGCGGGAGGGGGGCGTCCTACAATGAGCAGTTCTTC
CDR3 protein: CAWDSGRGASYNEQFF

clone size: -
CDR3 length: 14
J gene: TRBJ1-2
D gene: TRBD1
V gene: TRBV28
CDR3 DNA: TGTGCCAGCAGTTTTTTGGGGACAGACTATGGCTACACCTTC
CDR3 protein: CASSFLGTDYGYTF

clone size: few
CDR3 length: 19
J gene: TRBJ2-1
D gene: -
V gene: TRBV27
CDR3 DNA: TGTGCCAGCAGTTTATCGCTAGGACCTTTCGACACTTCGTACAATGAGCAGTTCTTC
CDR3 protein: CASSLSLGPFDTSYNEQFF

clone size: once
CDR3 length: 13
J gene: TRBJ2-7
D gene: -
V gene: TRBV7-4
CDR3 DNA: TGTGCCAGCAGCCCAGAGAGGAACTACGAGCAGTACTTC
CDR3 protein: CASSPERNYEQYF

clone size: -
CDR3 length: 15
J gene: TRBJ1-3
D gene: -
V gene: TRBV19
CDR3 DNA: TGTGCCAGTAGTCGAACCGGGACAAGGAGAAACACCATATATTTT
CDR3 protein: CASSRTGTRRNTIYF

clone size: -
CDR3 length: 13
J gene: TRBJ1-1
D gene: TRBD1
V gene: TRBV10-3
CDR3 DNA: TGTGCCATCAGTACAGGGGTGAACACTGAAGCTTTCTTT
CDR3 protein: CAISTGVNTEAFF

clone size: once
CDR3 length: 12
J gene: TRBJ1-2
D gene: TRBD1
V gene: TRBV19
CDR3 DNA: TGTGCCAGCCATACAGGGGGCGACGGCTACACCTTC
CDR3 protein: CASHTGGDGYTF

clone size: -
CDR3 length: 14
J gene: TRBJ2-7
D gene: -
V gene: TRBV5-1
CDR3 DNA: TGCGCCAGCAGCCACGGACTAGGGGGCTACGAGCAGTACTTC
CDR3 protein: CASSHGLGGYEQYF

clone size: -
CDR3 length: 14
J gene: TRBJ2-5
D gene: -
V gene: TRBV25-1
CDR3 DNA: TGTGCCAGCAGTGACCCCAGCAGGAGGGAGACCCAGTACTTC
CDR3 protein: CASSDPSRRETQYF

clone size: medium-sized
CDR3 length: 17
J gene: TRBJ1-1
D gene: TRBD1
V gene: TRBV18
CDR3 DNA: TGTGCCAGCTCACCACAAAATTCACAGGGGGCGCGGACTGAAGCTTTCTTT
CDR3 protein: CASSPQNSQGARTEAFF